This T cell receptor (beta chain) was found in a study of T cell responses to AZD1222 COVID-19 vaccine. Regarding the study as a whole: Along spike, vaccine-associated CD4 TCRs were found throughout, with dominance at 160-218 and 743-854.

The assay was immunoSEQ multiplex PCR, and TCRdb's table has in-frame clones only and misses some. Of about 140,000 clones listed, more than 85% are singletons. Details on this clone: The antigen is unknown.

The germline V gene has CDR1 SGHTA and CDR2 FQGTGA. Trimming removed 5 bases from V and 1 base from J, with 11 bases in between. The CDR3 extends over 14 amino acids. The source was peripheral blood, collected on day 0 of AZD1222 vaccination. The J gene is TRBJ1-1, the V gene TRBV7-3; D uncertain. The clonotype originates from an adult in good health. DNA of the CDR3: TGTGCCAGCAGCCTAGTAAAGTCGAACACTGAAGCTTTCTTT. Its translation is CASSLVKSNTEAFF. Drawing the rest from reference TRBV7-3 and TRBJ1-1, the complete variable domain is GAGVSQTPSNKVTEKGKYVELRCDPISGHTALYWYRQSLGQGPEFLIYFQGTGAADDSGLPNDRFFAVRPEGSVSTLKIQRTERGDSAVYLCASSLVKSNTEAFFGQGTRLTVV.